The present entry profiles one TCR beta chain with its context. These data are taken from a study of blood T cells in healthy people across ages. V dropped 7 bases and J dropped 9 bases, with 25 bases sitting between them. CDR1 is MDHEN, CDR2 SYDVKM, per germline. The CDR3 is made up of 16 amino acids. A second PCR of roughly 7 to 11 cycles used a sample-barcoded 5' primer and a J-beta primer mix. TCRdb reanalysed the 5' RACE reads using MiXCR and keeps one entry per CDR3 protein. Here the sample spans about 780,000 distinct CDR3 sequences, around 62% being singletons. Input material: blood. This TCR was sampled from a man aged 25 to 45 in good health. V usage is TRBV28 and J usage is TRBJ2-4; perhaps TRBD2 as D (6 bases). This chain's CDR3 is CASNRPMSGDQSIQYF. The CDR3 DNA reads TGTGCCAGCAACCGTCCGATGTCGGGGGATCAAAGCATTCAGTACTTC.